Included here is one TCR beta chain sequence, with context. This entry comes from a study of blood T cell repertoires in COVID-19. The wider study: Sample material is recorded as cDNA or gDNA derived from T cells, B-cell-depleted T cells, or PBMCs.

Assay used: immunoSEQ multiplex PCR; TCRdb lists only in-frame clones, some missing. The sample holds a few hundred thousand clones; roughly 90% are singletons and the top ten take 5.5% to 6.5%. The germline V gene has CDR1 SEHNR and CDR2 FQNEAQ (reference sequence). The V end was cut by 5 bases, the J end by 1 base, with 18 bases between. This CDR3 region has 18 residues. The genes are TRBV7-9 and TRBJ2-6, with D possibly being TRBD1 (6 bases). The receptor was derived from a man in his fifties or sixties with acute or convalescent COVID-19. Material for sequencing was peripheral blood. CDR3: CASSPLQGPQSGANVLTF. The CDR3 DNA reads TGTGCCAGCAGCCCTTTACAGGGCCCCCAATCTGGGGCCAACGTCCTGACTTTC.